These 25 T cell receptor beta chains were all obtained from the same sample, sequenced in a study of OX40 agonist ivuxolimab in advanced cancers. TCRdb's copy holds only in-frame clones and misses some; the assay was immunoSEQ multiplex PCR. Of roughly 100,000 clones in the sample, about 90% were seen once. The sample consisted of CD4+ or CD8+ T cells sorted from blood, taken in a trial of the OX40 agonist ivuxolimab. Receptor source: an adult with an advanced solid tumor such as melanoma, head and neck, liver or kidney cancer.

This clone is a singleton in its sample. J is TRBJ2-2 and V is TRBV9; D may be TRBD1 or TRBD2 (5 bases each). V was cut by 4 bases and J by 6 bases, with 16 bases left in between. The CDR3 runs to 15 residues. The germline V gene has CDR1 SGDLS and CDR2 YYNGEE. CDR3 in amino acids: CASSWDPDGPGELFF. DNA for the CDR3: TGTGCCAGCAGCTGGGACCCCGACGGCCCCGGGGAGCTGTTTTTT.

The V gene is TRBV7-2, the J gene TRBJ2-1, with TRBD1 as a possible D gene (5 bases). This CDR3 has 16 residues. Trimming pared 3 bases from V and 0 bases from J, leaving 12 bases between. Germline CDR1 SGHTA, CDR2 FQGNSA. The CDR3 is CASSFQGTLSYNEQFF. CDR3 DNA: TGTGCCAGCAGCTTTCAGGGAACCCTCTCCTACAATGAGCAGTTCTTC. Full variable domain (remainder filled in from reference TRBV7-2 and TRBJ2-1): GAGVSQSPSNKVTEKGKDVELRCDPISGHTALYWYRQSLGQGLEFLIYFQGNSAPDKSGLPSDRFSAERTGGSVSTLTIQRTQQEDSAVYLCASSFQGTLSYNEQFFGPGTRLTVL.

This chain connects TRBV7-9 to TRBJ2-5; D uncertain. The CDR3 loop spans 17 amino acids. Trimming took 1 base from V and 5 from J, leaving 20 bases between them. Germline lookup yields CDR1 SEHNR and CDR2 FQNEAQ (reference sequence). CDR3 nucleotides: TGTGCCAGCAGCTTAGACCTCCGGTGGTCAGAAGCCGAGACCCAGTACTTC. Translating it yields CASSLDLRWSEAETQYF.

CDR3 region: CASSQDTGTEKLFF. CDR3 bases: TGCGCCAGCAGCCAAGATACAGGGACGGAAAAACTGTTTTTT. This chain uses TRBV4-1 with TRBJ1-4, with TRBD1 as a possible D gene (6 bases). The CDR3 extends over 14 amino acids. The V gene's germline CDR1 is MGHRA and CDR2 YSYEKL. The V and J ends lost 0 bases and 8 bases respectively, with 10 bases between them.

The rearrangement joins TRBV6-6 to TRBJ2-4, with D uncertain. V shed 6 bases and J shed 0 bases, with 12 bases lying between them. The germline gives CDR1 MNHNY, CDR2 SVGAGI (reference sequence). The CDR3 has 15 residues. DNA for the CDR3: TGTGCCAGCAGCCCCTTAACCCTAGCCAAAAACATTCAGTACTTC. Amino acid sequence: CASSPLTLAKNIQYF.

The chain carries TRBV6-5 and TRBJ2-1; D gene unclear. The V gene's germline CDR1 is MNHEY and CDR2 SVGAGI. The CDR3 length is 15 residues. V shed 5 bases and J shed 0 bases, with 11 bases lying between them. The CDR3 here is CASSATSDSYNEQFF. CDR3 in DNA: TGTGCCAGCAGTGCTACTTCCGACTCCTACAATGAGCAGTTCTTC.

The gene calls are TRBV7-3 and TRBJ2-1; 8 nucleotides match TRBD2. Germline assignment: CDR1 SGHTA and CDR2 FQGTGA. With 4 bases clipped from V and 10 bases from J, the junction kept 12 bases outside the gene matches. The CDR3 spans 15 residues. The CDR3, as DNA: TGTGCCAGCAGCTCGCTCCCGGTGGTAGCGGGAGAGCAGTTCTTC. It codes for CASSSLPVVAGEQFF.

This chain links TRBV6-5 with TRBJ2-7, with 7 positions matching TRBD1. There are 13 residues in the CDR3. In germline, CDR1 is MNHEY, CDR2 SVGAGI. V was clipped by 5 bases and J by 2 bases; unmatched bases: 3. The CDR3 DNA follows: TGTGCCAGCAGTATCAGGGGGACCTACGAGCAGTACTTC. Protein sequence: CASSIRGTYEQYF.

The chain joins TRBV5-1 to TRBJ2-5; D is ambiguous. CDR1 SGHRS and CDR2 YFSETQ come from the germline V gene. Trimming left V 0 bases short and J 5 bases short, with 14 bases between. CDR3 size: 15 residues. The CDR3 spells CASSLGPSSGETQYF. CDR3 in DNA: TGCGCCAGCAGCTTGGGACCGAGTTCCGGGGAGACCCAGTACTTC.

This clone appeared a single time. The chain links TRBV6-6 to TRBJ1-4; D unresolved. Germline V gene lookup returns CDR1 MNHNY and CDR2 SVGAGI (reference sequence). The CDR3 length is 13 residues. With 0 bases removed from V and 8 bases from J, the gap between germline ends came to 7 bases. CDR3 sequence reads: CASSYSGSEKLFF. Here the CDR3 DNA reads TGTGCCAGCAGTTACTCGGGATCGGAAAAACTGTTTTTT.

The chain has TRBV30 and TRBJ1-1, with D possibly matching TRBD1 (6 bases). Between the trimmed V and J ends, which lost 3 bases and 2 bases, there was a span of 16 bases. This CDR3 spans 15 amino acids. Germline V lookup: CDR1 GTSNPN, CDR2 SVGIG (reference sequence). CDR3 protein: CAWRIRGASNTEAFF. The CDR3 region has the DNA TGTGCCTGGAGGATCCGGGGGGCCTCTAACACTGAAGCTTTCTTT.

This clone appeared once. V usage is TRBV27 and J usage is TRBJ1-4; D gene unclear. Germline V gene lookup returns CDR1 MNHEY and CDR2 SMNVEV (reference sequence). Trimming took off 1 base at V and 2 bases at J, with 8 bases between the two ends. This CDR3 has 15 amino acids. Here the CDR3 DNA reads TGTGCCAGCAGTTTATTCGGGTTGACTAATGAAAAACTGTTTTTT. Protein sequence: CASSLFGLTNEKLFF.

The CDR3 bases are TGTGCCAGCAGGCTAGCGGGAGGGCCCACCGGGGAGCTGTTTTTT. Translating it yields CASRLAGGPTGELFF. The chain employs TRBV6-1 and TRBJ2-2; 12 bases agree with TRBD2. Per germline, CDR1 MNHNS and CDR2 SASEGT. The CDR3 loop spans 15 amino acids. After removal of 6 bases from V and 4 bases from J, the junction contained 3 bases not matched to a gene.

The chain recombines TRBV4-2 with TRBJ1-6, with 8 bases that match TRBD1. V shed 0 bases, J shed 3 bases, and the junction held 7 bases outside the gene matches. Germline assignment: CDR1 LGHNA and CDR2 YNFKEQ. CDR3 length equals 18 residues. CDR3 DNA sequence: TGTGCCAGCAGCCAAGATCAGAGGACAGGGAACTATAATTCACCCCTCCACTTT. Translated, it gives CASSQDQRTGNYNSPLHF.

This clone was detected a few times. This chain uses TRBV9 with TRBJ1-5; the match to TRBD1 covers 8 bases. CDR1 and CDR2 from the germline V gene are SGDLS and YYNGEE. The CDR3 consists of 15 residues. V shed 3 bases, J shed 2 bases, and the junction held 4 bases outside the gene matches. The CDR3 here is CASSASTGGNQPQHF. The CDR3 coding sequence is TGTGCCAGCAGCGCATCGACAGGGGGCAATCAGCCCCAGCATTTT. Combining the CDR3 with reference TRBV9 and TRBJ1-5 gives the whole variable domain DSGVTQTPKHLITATGQRVTLRCSPRSGDLSVYWYQQSLDQGLQFLIQYYNGEERAKGNILERFSAQQFPDLHSELNLSSLELGDSALYFCASSASTGGNQPQHFGDGTRLSIL.

The chain combines TRBV6-1 with TRBJ1-4, with D uncertain. Between the trimmed V and J ends, which lost 3 bases and 4 bases, there was a span of 12 bases. The length of the CDR3 is 15 residues. Germline V lookup: CDR1 MNHNS, CDR2 SASEGT. The CDR3 loop reads CASSDTGRYNEKLFF. CDR3 nucleotides: TGTGCCAGCAGTGACACCGGCCGGTATAATGAAAAACTGTTTTTT.

The genes are TRBV25-1 and TRBJ1-2; the D is unclear. This CDR3 is built from 13 residues. Germline V gene lookup returns CDR1 MGHDK and CDR2 SYGVNS. The V gene lost 2 bases and the J gene lost 6 bases, with 10 bases spanning the gap. The CDR3, as DNA: TGTGCCAGCAGTGAAGAGTTGTGGAATGGCTACACCTTC. It yields the protein CASSEELWNGYTF.

This sequence joins TRBV6-1 and TRBJ1-4, with unresolved D. This CDR3 is built from 12 residues. Between the trimmed V and J ends, which lost 7 bases and 5 bases, there was a span of 8 bases. The germline V gene encodes CDR1 MNHNS and CDR2 SASEGT. The CDR3 nucleotides are TGTGCCAGCAAAGGCAGGAATGAAAAACTGTTTTTT. Its protein is CASKGRNEKLFF.

V and J are TRBV5-1 and TRBJ1-4, with D possibly matching TRBD1 (5 bases). This CDR3 has 19 residues. V was cut by 4 bases and J by 7 bases, with 29 bases left in between. From germline, CDR1 is SGHRS and CDR2 YFSETQ. CDR3 in amino acids: CASSHRGGVTRGSGEKLFF. CDR3 sequence (DNA): TGCGCCAGCAGCCACCGCGGAGGGGTCACACGCGGGTCCGGTGAAAAACTGTTTTTT.

This sequence joins TRBV9 and TRBJ2-1; no definite D call. CDR1 SGDLS and CDR2 YYNGEE come from the germline V gene. The CDR3 spans 15 residues. The V end was cut by 0 bases, the J end by 0 bases, with 7 bases between. The CDR3 protein is CASSVGPRSYNEQFF. The CDR3, as DNA: TGTGCCAGCAGCGTAGGGCCCCGCTCCTACAATGAGCAGTTCTTC. The whole variable domain, remainder taken from reference TRBV9 and TRBJ2-1, is DSGVTQTPKHLITATGQRVTLRCSPRSGDLSVYWYQQSLDQGLQFLIQYYNGEERAKGNILERFSAQQFPDLHSELNLSSLELGDSALYFCASSVGPRSYNEQFFGPGTRLTVL.

This chain uses TRBV6-6 with TRBJ2-3; no clear D. This CDR3 has 14 residues. Trimming shortened V by 3 bases and J by 2 bases, and 9 bases separated the two germline ends. CDR1 and CDR2 (germline): MNHNY, SVGAGI (reference sequence). The CDR3 sequence is CASSYSPDTDTQYF. For the CDR3, the DNA is TGTGCCAGCAGTTATAGCCCCGACACAGATACGCAGTATTTT.

This chain links TRBV7-9 with TRBJ1-4, with D possibly being TRBD1 (5 bases). Germline CDR1 is SEHNR and CDR2 is FQNEAQ (reference sequence). V gave up 0 bases and J gave up 5 bases, with 10 bases separating them. The CDR3 extends over 15 amino acids. Written as DNA, the CDR3 is TGTGCCAGCAGCTTAGCGGCAGGGCCAAATGAAAAACTGTTTTTT. It encodes CASSLAAGPNEKLFF.

The V gene is TRBV5-8, the J gene TRBJ1-1, with unresolved D. This CDR3 spans 15 amino acids. The V end lost 7 bases, the J end lost 0 bases, and 16 bases lay between the germline ends. Per the germline V gene, CDR1 is SGHTS and CDR2 is YDEGEE. The CDR3 DNA follows: TGTGCCAGCTGCCGCTTTGGGCCGCTGAACACTGAAGCTTTCTTT. Residues: CASCRFGPLNTEAFF.

The CDR3 sequence: CASLVSGVTEAFF. CDR3 coding DNA: TGTGCCAGCCTCGTTTCCGGTGTCACTGAAGCTTTCTTT. V usage is TRBV6-1 and J usage is TRBJ1-1; D remains unclear. The germline V gene has CDR1 MNHNS and CDR2 SASEGT. The CDR3 totals 13 residues. V was shortened by 8 bases and J by 4 bases, with 14 bases between the two germline ends.

This clone was seen a single time. The genes are TRBV5-4 and TRBJ1-6; TRBD1 aligns across 7 bases. Trimming took 3 bases from V and 6 from J; bases not matched to a gene: 6. CDR1 and CDR2 from the germline V gene are SGHNT and YYREEE (reference sequence). CDR3 size: 15 residues. Here the CDR3 reads CASSSGQAGNSPLHF. The CDR3 nucleotides are TGTGCCAGCAGCTCTGGACAGGCGGGTAATTCACCCCTCCACTTT.